These 29 T cell receptor beta chains were sequenced from one sample in a study of T cell changes during pregnancy in multiple sclerosis. The repertoire was sequenced with immunoSEQ multiplex PCR; TCRdb's copy has only in-frame clones and lacks some. Of fewer than 60,000 clones in the sample, around 92% were seen once. The sample consisted of CD4+ T cells from peripheral blood mononuclear cells, taken after pregnancy. The receptors derive from a female donor with multiple sclerosis, enrolled in a pregnancy study.

The J gene is TRBJ2-5, the V gene TRBV6-5; D might be TRBD2 (6 bases). CDR3 length: 14 residues. Germline loops: CDR1 MNHEY, CDR2 SVGAGI. Trimming stripped 0 bases from V and 2 bases from J, with 7 bases between. The CDR3 protein is CASSYSGRQETQYF. The CDR3 region has the DNA TGTGCCAGCAGTTACTCCGGGAGACAAGAGACCCAGTACTTC.

This chain links TRBV28 with TRBJ1-2; weak D call: TRBD1 (5 bases). The V gene lost 7 bases and the J gene lost 6 bases, with 15 bases spanning the gap. The germline V gene encodes CDR1 MDHEN and CDR2 SYDVKM. The CDR3 contains 13 residues. The CDR3, as DNA: TGTGCCAGCAAGTTCCCAGGGCTGCATGGCTACACCTTC. It translates to CASKFPGLHGYTF.

V is TRBV19 and J is TRBJ1-2; 7 bases fit TRBD1. The CDR3 extends over 13 amino acids. V dropped 7 bases and J dropped 3; count of bases not matched to a gene: 5. Looked up from germline, CDR1 is LNHDA and CDR2 is SQIVND (reference sequence). CDR3 sequence (DNA): TGTGCCAGTATTGACAGGGCCCACTATGGCTACACCTTC. Translated: CASIDRAHYGYTF.

This clone is judged medium-sized. The rearrangement joins TRBV6-5 to TRBJ1-1, with TRBD1 as a possible D gene (6 bases). CDR1 and CDR2 (germline): MNHEY, SVGAGI. V gave up 6 bases and J gave up 2 bases, with 16 bases separating them. CDR3 length: 15 amino acids. The CDR3 DNA reads as TGTGCCAGCAGGGAAACCGGGACACCCAACACTGAAGCTTTCTTT. Encoded protein: CASRETGTPNTEAFF.

This clone occurred once. The rearrangement uses TRBV2 and TRBJ2-1, with TRBD2 matching 15 bases. V was clipped by 4 bases and J by 8 bases; unmatched bases: 3. This CDR3 has 15 amino acids. Germline V gives CDR1 SNHLY, CDR2 FYNNEI. CDR3 nucleotides: TGTGCCAGCAGTGCCCGGACTAGCGGGGGGGATGAGCAGTTCTTC. Residues: CASSARTSGGDEQFF.

The J gene is TRBJ2-3, the V gene TRBV12-5; tentatively, D is TRBD2 (5 bases). The V gene lost 4 bases and the J gene lost 5 bases, with 10 bases spanning the gap. The germline V gene encodes CDR1 LGHNT and CDR2 FRNRAP. This CDR3 is 13 amino acids long. In DNA form, the CDR3 reads TGTGCTAGTGGTTCCAGCGGTAGAGATACGCAGTATTTT. It encodes CASGSSGRDTQYF.

CDR3 DNA: TGTGCCAGCAGCCCCGTGGGCGACACCGGGGAGCTGTTTTTT. Protein product: CASSPVGDTGELFF. The V call is TRBV4-2, the J call TRBJ2-2; D not resolved. Germline V gene sequence: CDR1 LGHNA, CDR2 YNFKEQ. V lost 4 bases and J 3 bases, leaving 9 bases between the germline ends. The CDR3 runs to 14 residues.

The sample holds one count of this clone. The chain recombines TRBV29-1 with TRBJ2-1; TRBD1 might be the D (5 bases). CDR1 is SQVTM and CDR2 is ANQGSEA in the germline V gene. CDR3 length equals 12 residues. The V end was cut by 5 bases, the J end by 6 bases, with 11 bases between. CDR3 amino acids: CSVREGVNEQFF. The CDR3 bases are TGCAGCGTTCGAGAAGGGGTCAATGAGCAGTTCTTC.

This clone was counted a single time. The chain has TRBV7-8 and TRBJ2-7; 9 bases fit TRBD2. CDR1 is SGHVS and CDR2 is FQNEAQ in the germline V gene. The CDR3 covers 16 residues. Unmatched junction bases numbered 10, after V lost 7 bases and J lost 0 bases. The CDR3 is CASIPGVAGVSYEQYF. The CDR3 nucleotides are TGTGCCAGCATCCCTGGGGTAGCGGGGGTCTCCTACGAGCAGTACTTC. Full variable domain (outside the CDR3, taken from reference TRBV7-8 and TRBJ2-7): GAGVSQSPRYKVAKRGQDVALRCDPISGHVSLFWYQQALGQGPEFLTYFQNEAQLDKSGLPSDRFFAERPEGSVSTLKIQRTQQEDSAVYLCASIPGVAGVSYEQYFGPGTRLTVT.

The CDR3 DNA reads TGTGCCAGCAGTTCTTTTCTTATAGGACTAGCGGGGACCACAGATACGCAGTATTTT. It translates to CASSSFLIGLAGTTDTQYF. The chain employs TRBV27 and TRBJ2-3; TRBD2 aligns across 12 bases. In germline, CDR1 is MNHEY, CDR2 SMNVEV (reference sequence). This CDR3 has 19 amino acids. The trim removed 4 bases at V and 2 bases at J, leaving 13 bases unmatched.

CDR3 sequence: CASSQEGTSVDTQYF. CDR3 nucleotide sequence: TGTGCCAGCAGCCAAGAAGGGACTAGCGTGGATACGCAGTATTTT. The genes are TRBV4-2 and TRBJ2-3, with TRBD2 matching over 10 bases. The CDR3 covers 15 residues. Per the germline V gene, CDR1 is LGHNA and CDR2 is YNFKEQ. J gave up 6 bases and V 0 bases, and 3 bases lay outside the gene matches.

The DNA for the CDR3 is TGTGCCAGCAGTATTCTCGGAGACACTGAAGCTTTCTTT. Its translation: CASSILGDTEAFF. The rearrangement links TRBV6-6 to TRBJ1-1; D gene ambiguous. Germline loops: CDR1 MNHNY, CDR2 SVGAGI (reference sequence). This CDR3 has 13 amino acids. The ends were cut back, 5 bases at V and 3 bases at J, with 10 bases in the middle.

V gene TRBV11-2 combines with J gene TRBJ2-5; D remains ambiguous. CDR1 SGHAT and CDR2 FQNNGV come from the germline V gene. The CDR3 loop spans 15 amino acids. V lost 3 bases to trimming and J lost 1 base, with 12 bases between them. CDR3: CASSLLSGFQETQYF. The DNA for the CDR3 is TGTGCCAGCAGCTTGCTCTCGGGTTTCCAAGAGACCCAGTACTTC.

The V and J genes are TRBV4-2 and TRBJ2-3, with 9 bases aligning to TRBD1. V trimming: 2 bases; J trimming: 3 bases; junction bases outside the gene matches: 6. The CDR3 totals 16 residues. Germline CDR1 and CDR2: LGHNA and YNFKEQ. CDR3 amino acids: CASSQFGQGSTDTQYF. The CDR3 nucleotides read TGTGCCAGCAGCCAATTTGGACAGGGGTCGACAGATACGCAGTATTTT.

V usage is TRBV4-3 and J usage is TRBJ1-2; a weak D match, TRBD1 (5 bases). Germline V gene data show CDR1 as LGHNA and CDR2 as YSLEER. The CDR3 loop spans 13 amino acids. V was pared by 0 bases and J by 3 bases, with 5 bases between. CDR3 sequence reads: CASSQEGHYGYTF. Written as DNA, the CDR3 is TGCGCCAGCAGCCAAGAGGGGCACTATGGCTACACCTTC.

The V gene is TRBV7-2, the J gene TRBJ1-1, with unresolved D. Trimming left V 5 bases short and J 7 bases short, with 17 bases between. This CDR3 has 14 amino acids. CDR1 and CDR2 from the germline V gene are SGHTA and FQGNSA. This CDR3 is CASSPGGQLVEAFF. The CDR3 region has the DNA TGTGCCAGCAGCCCCGGCGGGCAGTTAGTTGAAGCTTTCTTT.

The CDR3 DNA sequence: TGTGCCAGTAGTATGGGGGCGACAGGGACCTATGGCTACACCTTC. Its protein is CASSMGATGTYGYTF. The genes are TRBV19 and TRBJ1-2; 7 bases align to TRBD1. CDR1 is LNHDA, CDR2 SQIVND, per germline (reference sequence). The CDR3 has 15 amino acids. V lost 3 bases to trimming and J lost 4 bases; unmatched junction nucleotides: 8. The full variable domain, with the rest looked up from reference TRBV19 and TRBJ1-2, is DGGITQSPKYLFRKEGQNVTLSCEQNLNHDAMYWYRQDPGQGLRLIYYSQIVNDFQKGDIAEGYSVSREKKESFPLTVTSAQKNPTAFYLCASSMGATGTYGYTFGSGTRLTVV.

The chain employs TRBV2 and TRBJ2-7, with unresolved D. V lost 4 bases and J lost 4, with 11 bases in between. CDR1 is SNHLY, CDR2 FYNNEI, per germline. The CDR3 runs to 13 residues. CDR3 residues: CASSAGEWYEQYF. Here the CDR3 DNA reads TGTGCCAGCAGTGCGGGTGAGTGGTACGAGCAGTACTTC.

The CDR3 nucleotides are TGTGCCAGCAGGCGATTTCGGGGGTACACTGAAGCTTTCTTT. Residues: CASRRFRGYTEAFF. The chain couples TRBV6-6 to TRBJ1-1; weak D call: TRBD1 (5 bases). V lost 6 bases and J 3 bases, leaving 14 bases between the germline ends. Germline V CDR1 and CDR2: MNHNY, SVGAGI (reference sequence). The CDR3 consists of 14 residues.

V and J are TRBV6-5 and TRBJ1-5, with unresolved D. This CDR3 has 15 amino acids. Trimming shortened V by 3 bases and J by 0 bases, and 9 bases separated the two germline ends. Germline-derived CDR1 and CDR2 are MNHEY and SVGAGI. This CDR3 is CASSYDNNSNQPQHF. The CDR3 nucleotides are TGTGCCAGCAGTTATGACAACAATAGCAATCAGCCCCAGCATTTT.

The CDR3 sequence is CASSEMPQATSNYGYTF. The CDR3 nucleotides are TGCGCCAGCAGTGAGATGCCCCAGGCCACCTCTAACTATGGCTACACCTTC. This sequence joins TRBV10-2 and TRBJ1-2; D remains ambiguous. This CDR3 comprises 17 residues. V dropped 2 bases and J dropped 0 bases, with 16 bases sitting between them. Germline V lookup: CDR1 WSHSY, CDR2 SAAADI.

The chain combines TRBV20-1 with TRBJ1-1; D gene uncertain. Deletions cut 3 bases from V and 5 bases from J, with 7 bases between. Germline assignment: CDR1 DFQATT and CDR2 SNEGSKA (reference sequence). The CDR3 is 11 residues long. CDR3 bases: TGCAGTGCTAGTGCGTGGACTGAAGCTTTCTTT. The encoded protein is CSASAWTEAFF.

V usage is TRBV19 and J usage is TRBJ1-6; D is uncertain. The CDR3 has 12 amino acids. Trimming removed 3 bases at V and 8 bases at J, with 5 bases between. From germline, CDR1 is LNHDA and CDR2 SQIVND (reference sequence). CDR3 sequence reads: CASSIGYSPLHF. CDR3 coding DNA: TGTGCCAGTAGTATCGGTTATTCACCCCTCCACTTT. The full variable domain, completed using reference TRBV19 and TRBJ1-6, is DGGITQSPKYLFRKEGQNVTLSCEQNLNHDAMYWYRQDPGQGLRLIYYSQIVNDFQKGDIAEGYSVSREKKESFPLTVTSAQKNPTAFYLCASSIGYSPLHFGNGTRLTVT.

The chain has TRBV15 and TRBJ2-1, with TRBD2 identical over 12 bases. Germline V lookup: CDR1 LNHNV, CDR2 YYDKDF (reference sequence). The CDR3 is made up of 15 amino acids. V trimming: 2 bases; J trimming: 8 bases; junction bases outside the gene matches: 4. This CDR3 is CATSRLAGGIYEQFF. CDR3 DNA sequence: TGTGCCACCAGCAGACTAGCGGGGGGGATTTATGAGCAGTTCTTC. Variable domain in full (rest from reference TRBV15 and TRBJ2-1): DAMVIQNPRYQVTQFGKPVTLSCSQTLNHNVMYWYQQKSSQAPKLLFHYYDKDFNNEADTPDNFQSRRPNTSFCFLDIRSPGLGDTAMYLCATSRLAGGIYEQFFGPGTRLTVL.

V gene TRBV29-1 combines with J gene TRBJ2-2; no firm D call. The germline gives CDR1 SQVTM, CDR2 ANQGSEA. V was shortened by 4 bases and J by 1 base, with 4 bases between the two germline ends. The CDR3 loop spans 12 amino acids. The CDR3 here is CSVGRNTGELFF. The CDR3 DNA follows: TGCAGCGTTGGGAGGAACACCGGGGAGCTGTTTTTT.

J is TRBJ1-4 and V is TRBV9; D is ambiguous. Germline CDR1 is SGDLS and CDR2 is YYNGEE. The CDR3 has 16 residues. The V and J ends lost 2 bases and 4 bases respectively, with 15 bases between them. DNA of the CDR3: TGTGCCAGCAGCGTGGGAGAGGCGATCTTTAATGAAAAACTGTTTTTT. Translated, it gives CASSVGEAIFNEKLFF.

This sequence joins TRBV30 and TRBJ1-1; 7 bases agree with TRBD1. The germline V gene has CDR1 GTSNPN and CDR2 SVGIG (reference sequence). The CDR3 totals 14 residues. The ends lost 1 base at V and 1 base at J; junction bases unmatched: 3. CDR3 protein: CAWSAGQWNTEAFF. The CDR3 DNA follows: TGTGCCTGGAGTGCGGGACAGTGGAACACTGAAGCTTTCTTT. Based on the CDR3 plus reference TRBV30 and TRBJ1-1, the full variable domain is SQTIHQWPATLVQPVGSPLSLECTVEGTSNPNLYWYRQAAGRGLQLLFYSVGIGQISSEVPQNLSASRPQDRQFILSSKKLLLSDSGFYLCAWSAGQWNTEAFFGQGTRLTVV.

The chain has TRBV10-3 and TRBJ1-1; possible D gene TRBD1, 5 bases. This CDR3 comprises 16 residues. Germline CDR1 ENHRY, CDR2 SYGVKD. Trimming shortened V by 0 bases and J by 5 bases, and 16 bases separated the two germline ends. The DNA for the CDR3 is TGTGCCATCAGTGAGTCCGGGGGTTCCCTCTCAACTGAAGCTTTCTTT. Protein sequence: CAISESGGSLSTEAFF.

The gene calls are TRBV7-8 and TRBJ2-6; D is unresolved. This CDR3 spans 16 amino acids. V lost 1 base and J 0 bases, leaving 7 bases between the germline ends. The germline CDR1 and CDR2 sequences are SGHVS and FQNEAQ. CDR3 nucleotide sequence: TGTGCCAGCAGCTTAGACAACCTCTCTGGGGCCAACGTCCTGACTTTC. Amino acids: CASSLDNLSGANVLTF.